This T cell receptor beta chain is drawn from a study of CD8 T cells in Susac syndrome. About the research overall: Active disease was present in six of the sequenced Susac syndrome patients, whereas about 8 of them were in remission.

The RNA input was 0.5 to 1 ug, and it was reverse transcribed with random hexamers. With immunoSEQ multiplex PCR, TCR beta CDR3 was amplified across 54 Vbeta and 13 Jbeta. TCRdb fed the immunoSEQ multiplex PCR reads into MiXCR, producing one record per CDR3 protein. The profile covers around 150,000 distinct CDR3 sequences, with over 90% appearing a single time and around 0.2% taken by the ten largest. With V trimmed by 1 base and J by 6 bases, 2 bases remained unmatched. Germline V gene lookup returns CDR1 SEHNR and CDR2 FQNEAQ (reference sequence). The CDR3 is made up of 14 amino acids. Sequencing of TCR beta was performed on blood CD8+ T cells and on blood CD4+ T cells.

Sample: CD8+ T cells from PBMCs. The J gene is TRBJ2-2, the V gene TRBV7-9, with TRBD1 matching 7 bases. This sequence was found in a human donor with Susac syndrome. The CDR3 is CASSLVGQAGELFF. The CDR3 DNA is TGTGCCAGCAGCTTAGTTGGACAGGCCGGGGAGCTGTTTTTT.